This TCR beta chain was sequenced in a study of Ad26.COV2.S vaccination and SARS-CoV-2 variants. Study-wide findings and caveats: Compared with placebo recipients, vaccine recipients had higher spike-specific TCR breadth.

As concerns this clone: What it binds is unknown.

After removal of 0 bases from V and 4 bases from J, the junction contained 4 bases not matched to a gene. Germline values: CDR1 LGHDT, CDR2 YNNKEL (reference sequence). The CDR3 length is 16 residues. Clones were read by immunoSEQ multiplex PCR, and TCRdb kept only the in-frame ones, dropping some. This table has approximately 140,000 clones, 86% appearing once. The sequencing used peripheral blood, collected after recovery from COVID-19. The V and J genes are TRBV3-1 (or the pseudogene TRBV3-2) and TRBJ1-3; TRBD1 matches at 9 bases. The clonotype comes from a human donor who had recovered from COVID-19. This chain's CDR3 is CASSQETGGTGNTIYF. For the CDR3, the DNA is TGTGCCAGCAGCCAAGAGACAGGGGGTACCGGAAACACCATATATTTT.